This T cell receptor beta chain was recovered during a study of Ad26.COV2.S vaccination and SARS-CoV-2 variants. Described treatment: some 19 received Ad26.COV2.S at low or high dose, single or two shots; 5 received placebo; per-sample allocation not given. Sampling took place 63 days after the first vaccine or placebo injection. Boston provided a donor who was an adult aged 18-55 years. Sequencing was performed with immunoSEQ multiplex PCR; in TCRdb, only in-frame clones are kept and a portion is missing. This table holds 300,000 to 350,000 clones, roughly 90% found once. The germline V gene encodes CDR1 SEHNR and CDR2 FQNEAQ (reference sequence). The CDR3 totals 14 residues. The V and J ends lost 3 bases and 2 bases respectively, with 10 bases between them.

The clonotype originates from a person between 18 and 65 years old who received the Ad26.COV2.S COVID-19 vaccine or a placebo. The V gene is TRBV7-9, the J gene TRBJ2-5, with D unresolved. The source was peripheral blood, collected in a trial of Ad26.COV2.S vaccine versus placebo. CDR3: CASSFSTAQETQYF. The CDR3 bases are TGTGCCAGCAGCTTTTCTACGGCACAAGAGACCCAGTACTTC.